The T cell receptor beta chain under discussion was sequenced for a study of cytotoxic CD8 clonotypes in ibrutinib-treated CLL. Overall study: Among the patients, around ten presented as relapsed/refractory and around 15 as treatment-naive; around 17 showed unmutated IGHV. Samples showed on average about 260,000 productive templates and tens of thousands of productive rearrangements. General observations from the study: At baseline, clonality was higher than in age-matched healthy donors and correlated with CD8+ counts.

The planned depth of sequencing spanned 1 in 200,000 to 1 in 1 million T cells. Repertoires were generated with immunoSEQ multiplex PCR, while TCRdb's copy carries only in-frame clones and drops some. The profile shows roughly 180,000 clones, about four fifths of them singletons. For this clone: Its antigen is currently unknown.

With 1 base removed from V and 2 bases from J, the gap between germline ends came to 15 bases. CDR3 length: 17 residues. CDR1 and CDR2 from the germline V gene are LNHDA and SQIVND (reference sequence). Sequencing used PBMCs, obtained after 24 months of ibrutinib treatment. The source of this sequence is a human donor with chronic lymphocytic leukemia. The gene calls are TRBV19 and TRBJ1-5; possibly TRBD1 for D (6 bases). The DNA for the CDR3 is TGTGCCAGTAGTATAGCTGTCACAGGGACGGGCAATCAGCCCCAGCATTTT. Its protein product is CASSIAVTGTGNQPQHF.